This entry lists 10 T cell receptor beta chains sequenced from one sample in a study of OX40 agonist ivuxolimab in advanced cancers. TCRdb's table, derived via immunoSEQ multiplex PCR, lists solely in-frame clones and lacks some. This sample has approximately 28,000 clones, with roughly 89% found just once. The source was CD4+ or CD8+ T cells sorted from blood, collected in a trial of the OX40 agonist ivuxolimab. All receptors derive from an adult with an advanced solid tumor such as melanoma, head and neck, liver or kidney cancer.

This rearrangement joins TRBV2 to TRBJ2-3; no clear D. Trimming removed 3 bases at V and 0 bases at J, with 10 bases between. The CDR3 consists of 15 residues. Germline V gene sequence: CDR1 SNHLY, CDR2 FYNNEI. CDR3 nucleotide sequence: TGTGCCAGCAGTGATCCCTCACAAAGCACAGATACGCAGTATTTT. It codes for CASSDPSQSTDTQYF. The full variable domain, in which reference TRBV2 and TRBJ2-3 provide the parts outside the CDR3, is EPEVTQTPSHQVTQMGQEVILRCVPISNHLYFYWYRQILGQKVEFLVSFYNNEISEKSEIFDDQFSVERPDGSNFTLKIRSTKLEDSAMYFCASSDPSQSTDTQYFGPGTRLTVL.

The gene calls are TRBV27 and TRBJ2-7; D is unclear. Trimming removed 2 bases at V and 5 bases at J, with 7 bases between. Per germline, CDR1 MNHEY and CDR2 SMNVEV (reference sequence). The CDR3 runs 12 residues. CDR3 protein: CASSLRGNEQYF. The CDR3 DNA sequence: TGTGCCAGCAGTTTACGAGGAAACGAGCAGTACTTC.

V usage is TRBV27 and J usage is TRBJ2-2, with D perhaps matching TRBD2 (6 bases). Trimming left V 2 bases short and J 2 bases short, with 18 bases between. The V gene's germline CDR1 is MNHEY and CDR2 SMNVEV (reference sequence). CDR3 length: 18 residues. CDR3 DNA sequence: TGTGCCAGCAGTTTAATCTTAGGGACTCTCCGAAACACCGGGGAGCTGTTTTTT. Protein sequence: CASSLILGTLRNTGELFF.

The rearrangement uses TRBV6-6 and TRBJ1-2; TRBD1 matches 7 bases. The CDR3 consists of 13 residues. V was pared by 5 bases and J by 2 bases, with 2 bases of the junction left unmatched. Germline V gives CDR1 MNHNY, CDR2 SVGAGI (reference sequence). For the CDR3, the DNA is TGTGCCAGCAGTCCGACAGGGAACTATGGCTACACCTTC. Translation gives CASSPTGNYGYTF.

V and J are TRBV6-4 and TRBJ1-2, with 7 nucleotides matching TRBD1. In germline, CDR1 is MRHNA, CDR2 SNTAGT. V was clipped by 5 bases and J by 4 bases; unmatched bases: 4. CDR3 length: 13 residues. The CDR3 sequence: CASSPGTVYGYTF. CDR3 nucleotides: TGTGCCAGCAGTCCCGGGACAGTCTATGGCTACACCTTC.

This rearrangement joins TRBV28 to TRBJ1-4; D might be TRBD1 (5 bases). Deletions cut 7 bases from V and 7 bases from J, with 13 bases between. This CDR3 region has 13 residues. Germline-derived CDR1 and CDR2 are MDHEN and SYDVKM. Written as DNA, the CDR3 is TGTGCCAGCAATCTATGGGGCGGTGAAAAACTGTTTTTT. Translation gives CASNLWGGEKLFF.

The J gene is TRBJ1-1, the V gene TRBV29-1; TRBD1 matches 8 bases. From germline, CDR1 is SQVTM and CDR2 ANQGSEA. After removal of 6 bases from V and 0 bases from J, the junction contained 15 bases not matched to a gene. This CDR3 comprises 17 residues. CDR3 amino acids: CSVPGTGPFPVNTEAFF. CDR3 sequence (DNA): TGCAGCGTGCCCGGGACAGGTCCTTTCCCCGTGAACACTGAAGCTTTCTTT.

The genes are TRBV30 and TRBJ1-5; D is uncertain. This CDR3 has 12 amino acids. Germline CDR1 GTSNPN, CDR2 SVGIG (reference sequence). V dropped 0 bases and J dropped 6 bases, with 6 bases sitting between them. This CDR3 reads CAWSVLGQPQHF. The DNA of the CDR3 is TGTGCCTGGAGTGTACTGGGTCAGCCCCAGCATTTT.

The CDR3 DNA reads TGTGCCAGCAGCTTGAGTAACTACTCCTACGAGCAGTACTTC. Its protein is CASSLSNYSYEQYF. The V gene is TRBV5-4, the J gene TRBJ2-7; D remains ambiguous. Per germline, CDR1 SGHNT and CDR2 YYREEE (reference sequence). Deletions cut 1 base from V and 0 bases from J, with 8 bases between. CDR3 length: 14 amino acids.

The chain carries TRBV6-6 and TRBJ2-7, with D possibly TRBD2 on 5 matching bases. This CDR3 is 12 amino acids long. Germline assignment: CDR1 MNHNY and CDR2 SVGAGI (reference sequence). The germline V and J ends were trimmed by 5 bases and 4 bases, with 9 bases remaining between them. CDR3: CASSIEGYEQYF. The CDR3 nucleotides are TGTGCCAGCAGTATTGAGGGATACGAGCAGTACTTC.